What follows is one T cell receptor (beta chain) and its context. Its antigen is undetermined. This entry belongs to a study of Ad26.COV2.S vaccination and SARS-CoV-2 variants. Findings of the study overall: Following vaccination, spike-specific CD8+ and CD4+ T cell responses reportedly exhibited substantial breadth. People given the vaccine had a wider spike-specific TCR breadth than placebo recipients did.

Treatment of the sample: 15 to 20 received Ad26.COV2.S at low or high dose, single or two shots; about 5 received placebo; per-sample allocation not given. Vaccine and placebo recipients were sampled on day 63 after the first injection. Based in Boston, the donor was an adult of 18-55 years. Generated by immunoSEQ multiplex PCR, the TCRdb table keeps only in-frame clones and is missing some. Of hundreds of thousands of clones in the sample, approximately 86% were seen once. CDR1 and CDR2 from the germline V gene are KGHDR and SFDVKD. Trimming took 1 base from V and 7 from J; bases not matched to a gene: 8. The CDR3 runs 15 residues.

This chain links TRBV24-1 with TRBJ1-2; 7 positions agree with TRBD1. The specimen was peripheral blood, collected in a trial of Ad26.COV2.S vaccine versus placebo. The receptor was derived from a person aged 18-60 years who received the Ad26.COV2.S COVID-19 vaccine or a placebo. The CDR3 DNA reads as TGTGCCACCAGTGATTTAACGACAGGGTTAGGTGGCTACACCTTC. The encoded protein is CATSDLTTGLGGYTF.